The 17 T cell receptor beta chains given below trace back to one sample, sequenced in a study of beta chain features in type 1 diabetes. Whole-study findings and limits: All four CD4+ subsets from Type 1 diabetes patients carried moderately but significantly shorter TCRB CDR3s.

No cognate antigen is known for these TCRs. The sequenced template was cDNA made from the entire isolated RNA. Clones were read by immunoSEQ multiplex PCR, and TCRdb kept only the in-frame ones, dropping some. The table lists about 28,000 clones, roughly 61% of them singletons. The specimen was Tregs from blood. The receptors were sampled from a woman aged 25-40 years with type 1 diabetes.

DNA for the CDR3: TGTGCCAGCAGTGGGAGAGTGGGAGGGGGGAGTACTGAAGCTTTCTTT. This translates into CASSGRVGGGSTEAFF. The rearrangement joins TRBV6-1 to TRBJ1-1; D might be TRBD1 (6 bases). This CDR3 comprises 16 residues. With 4 bases removed from V and 5 bases from J, the gap between germline ends came to 20 bases. The V gene's germline CDR1 is MNHNS and CDR2 SASEGT.

The chain employs TRBV15 and TRBJ2-3; 10 bases fit TRBD2. CDR3 length: 16 residues. Trimming removed 8 bases from V and 2 bases from J; junction bases left unmatched: 10. Germline CDR1 LNHNV, CDR2 YYDKDF (reference sequence). The CDR3 reads CATRAGGAGVTDTQYF. CDR3 DNA: TGTGCCACCCGAGCGGGGGGGGCGGGGGTCACAGATACGCAGTATTTT.

Concerning this clone itself: Additional DNA sequences in this sample encode the identical CDR3. This rearrangement joins TRBV2 to TRBJ2-2, with 13 bases lining up with TRBD2. Germline V lookup: CDR1 SNHLY, CDR2 FYNNEI. The CDR3 has 16 residues. V trimming: 6 bases; J trimming: 7 bases; junction bases outside the gene matches: 8. The CDR3 DNA reads TGTGCCAGCAGCCTTACGGGACTAGCGGGATTCGGGGAGCTGTTTTTT. This codes for CASSLTGLAGFGELFF.

In its sample, this clone is large. The chain is built from TRBV7-9 and TRBJ2-3; the D gene is possibly TRBD2 (5 bases). Germline loops: CDR1 SEHNR, CDR2 FQNEAQ (reference sequence). There are 12 residues in the CDR3. Between the trimmed V and J ends, which lost 1 base and 8 bases, there was a span of 7 bases. The CDR3 DNA is TGTGCCAGCAGCTTAGTAAGCGGTACGCAGTATTTT. It encodes CASSLVSGTQYF.

The chain joins TRBV4-1 to TRBJ2-7; 8 bases fit TRBD1. Germline-derived CDR1 and CDR2 are MGHRA and YSYEKL. The V gene end was trimmed by 1 base and the J gene end by 3 bases; junction bases not matched to a gene: 8. The CDR3 length is 16 residues. The CDR3 is CASSQVYLTGGYEQYF. CDR3 coding DNA: TGCGCCAGCAGCCAAGTTTATTTAACAGGGGGCTACGAGCAGTACTTC.

There are a few counts of this clone. The J gene is TRBJ2-1, the V gene TRBV27, with 10 bases matching TRBD1. V lost 6 bases and J lost 3; bases outside the gene matches: 8. CDR1 and CDR2 (germline): MNHEY, SMNVEV (reference sequence). The CDR3 is made up of 16 amino acids. DNA of the CDR3: TGTGCCAGCAGCCTCCGACAGGGGGCCTTCTACAATGAGCAGTTCTTC. Protein product: CASSLRQGAFYNEQFF.

This chain connects TRBV4-1 to TRBJ2-1; maybe TRBD2 (5 bases). In germline, CDR1 is MGHRA, CDR2 YSYEKL. Trimming pared 0 bases from V and 2 bases from J, leaving 8 bases between. This CDR3 comprises 15 residues. CDR3 region: CASSQDPGTYNEQFF. For the CDR3, the DNA is TGCGCCAGCAGCCAAGATCCCGGGACCTACAATGAGCAGTTCTTC.

J is TRBJ1-3 and V is TRBV7-9; 8 nucleotides agree with TRBD1. Trimming took 6 bases from V and 3 from J; bases not matched to a gene: 4. The length of the CDR3 is 14 residues. Germline lookup yields CDR1 SEHNR and CDR2 FQNEAQ (reference sequence). The CDR3 here is CASRSGTGGNTIYF. The CDR3 DNA follows: TGTGCCAGCAGGTCCGGGACAGGTGGAAACACCATATATTTT.

CDR3: CASSPGYSTSYGYTF. The CDR3 DNA reads as TGTGCCAGCAGCCCCGGGTATAGTACGAGCTATGGCTACACCTTC. The gene calls are TRBV7-9 and TRBJ1-2; no reliable D call. The germline gives CDR1 SEHNR, CDR2 FQNEAQ (reference sequence). V was pared by 5 bases and J by 4 bases, with 17 bases between. CDR3 size: 15 residues.

The CDR3 region has the DNA TGCGCCAGCAGTTCCTTGGGGGAGGGCCCAAAGAATGAGCAGTTCTTC. Amino acid sequence: CASSSLGEGPKNEQFF. The chain combines TRBV5-1 with TRBJ2-1, with 7 bases that match TRBD2. The junction had 15 bases not matched to a gene; V was cut back by 5 bases and J by 7 bases. There are 16 residues in the CDR3. Germline CDR1 reads SGHRS; CDR2 reads YFSETQ.

The V call is TRBV7-9, the J call TRBJ2-7; D might be TRBD1 (5 bases). With 4 bases removed from V and 6 bases from J, the gap between germline ends came to 10 bases. The CDR3 is 12 amino acids. CDR1 is SEHNR and CDR2 is FQNEAQ in the germline V gene (reference sequence). CDR3 sequence reads: CASSSSGREQYF. For the CDR3, the DNA is TGTGCCAGCAGCTCCTCAGGGCGCGAGCAGTACTTC.

The chain couples TRBV4-1 to TRBJ1-2, with 8 bases aligning to TRBD1. Per the germline V gene, CDR1 is MGHRA and CDR2 is YSYEKL. Losses at the gene ends were 3 bases for V and 5 bases for J; bases not matched to a gene: 5. The CDR3 runs 14 residues. DNA of the CDR3: TGCGCCAGCAGCCAGGAAGACAGGGGTTATGGCTACACCTTC. Protein sequence: CASSQEDRGYGYTF.

This chain connects TRBV5-6 to TRBJ1-5, with TRBD1 as a possible D gene (5 bases). The CDR3 has 15 amino acids. Germline V lookup: CDR1 SGHDT, CDR2 YYEEEE. V lost 0 bases and J lost 0, with 7 bases in between. The CDR3: CASSLAGPSNQPQHF. In DNA form, the CDR3 reads TGTGCCAGCAGCTTGGCAGGGCCTAGCAATCAGCCCCAGCATTTT.

The table lists this clone with a count of one. V and J are TRBV29-1 and TRBJ2-1; 8 bases match TRBD1. The germline V gene has CDR1 SQVTM and CDR2 ANQGSEA. The V gene end was trimmed by 2 bases and the J gene end by 0 bases; junction bases not matched to a gene: 6. This CDR3 spans 16 amino acids. CDR3 protein: CSVESNRGSSYNEQFF. The CDR3 DNA reads as TGCAGCGTTGAATCGAACAGGGGGAGCTCCTACAATGAGCAGTTCTTC.

The chain couples TRBV6-1 to TRBJ2-7; 9 nucleotides match TRBD2. V lost 6 bases and J lost 5; bases outside the gene matches: 2. Germline CDR1 is MNHNS and CDR2 is SASEGT. The length of the CDR3 is 12 residues. The CDR3 is CASSGLANEQYF. The CDR3 DNA sequence: TGTGCCAGCAGCGGACTAGCGAACGAGCAGTACTTC.

The chain uses TRBV6-5 and TRBJ2-1, with 7 bases lining up with TRBD2. Germline-derived CDR1 and CDR2 are MNHEY and SVGAGI. This CDR3 has 14 residues. Trimming cost V 5 bases and J 5 bases; bases outside gene matches: 6. This CDR3 is CASSRAGRNNEQFF. CDR3 in DNA: TGTGCCAGCAGTCGAGCGGGACGTAACAATGAGCAGTTCTTC.

The chain joins TRBV19 to TRBJ2-2, with a possible D match to TRBD1 (5 bases). Deletions cut 7 bases from V and 3 bases from J, with 12 bases between. The CDR3 consists of 14 residues. Germline CDR1 reads LNHDA; CDR2 reads SQIVND (reference sequence). CDR3 amino acids: CASNAQVDTGELFF. CDR3 bases: TGTGCCAGTAACGCACAGGTGGACACCGGGGAGCTGTTTTTT.